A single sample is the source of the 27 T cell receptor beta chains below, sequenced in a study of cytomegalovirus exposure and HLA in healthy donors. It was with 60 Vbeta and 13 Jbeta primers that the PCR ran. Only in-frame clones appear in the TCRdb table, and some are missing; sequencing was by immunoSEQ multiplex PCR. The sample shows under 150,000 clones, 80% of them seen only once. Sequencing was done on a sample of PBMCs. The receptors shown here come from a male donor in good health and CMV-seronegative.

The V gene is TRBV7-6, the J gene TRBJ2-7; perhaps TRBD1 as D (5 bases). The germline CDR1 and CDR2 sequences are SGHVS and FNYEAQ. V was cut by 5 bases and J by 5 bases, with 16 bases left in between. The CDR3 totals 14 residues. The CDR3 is CASSKTAGINEQYF. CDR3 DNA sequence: TGTGCCAGCAGCAAGACGGCAGGGATCAACGAGCAGTACTTC.

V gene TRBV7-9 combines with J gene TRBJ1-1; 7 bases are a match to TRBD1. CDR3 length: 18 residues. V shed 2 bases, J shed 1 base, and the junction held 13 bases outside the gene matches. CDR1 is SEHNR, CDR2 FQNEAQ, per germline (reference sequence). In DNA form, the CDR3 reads TGTGCCAGCAGCTTAAGGGGCGCGAGGGGGCAAAAGAACACTGAAGCTTTCTTT. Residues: CASSLRGARGQKNTEAFF.

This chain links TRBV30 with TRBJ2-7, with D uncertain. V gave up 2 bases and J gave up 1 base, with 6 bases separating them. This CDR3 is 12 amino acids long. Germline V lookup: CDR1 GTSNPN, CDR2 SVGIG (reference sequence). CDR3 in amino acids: CAWSPLSYEQYF. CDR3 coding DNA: TGTGCCTGGAGTCCCTTATCCTACGAGCAGTACTTC.

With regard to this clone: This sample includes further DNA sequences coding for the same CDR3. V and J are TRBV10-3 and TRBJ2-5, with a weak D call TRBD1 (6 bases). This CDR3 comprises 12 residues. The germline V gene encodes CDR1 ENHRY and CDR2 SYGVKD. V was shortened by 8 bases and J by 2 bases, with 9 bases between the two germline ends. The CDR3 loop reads CAISDRQETQYF. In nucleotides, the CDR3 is TGTGCCATCTCAGACAGGCAAGAGACCCAGTACTTC.

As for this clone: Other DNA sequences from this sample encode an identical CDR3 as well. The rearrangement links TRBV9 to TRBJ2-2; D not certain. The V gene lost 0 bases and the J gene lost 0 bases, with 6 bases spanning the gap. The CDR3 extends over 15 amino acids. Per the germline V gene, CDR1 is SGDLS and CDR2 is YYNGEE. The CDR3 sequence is CASSVDNANTGELFF. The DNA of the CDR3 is TGTGCCAGCAGCGTAGACAACGCGAACACCGGGGAGCTGTTTTTT.

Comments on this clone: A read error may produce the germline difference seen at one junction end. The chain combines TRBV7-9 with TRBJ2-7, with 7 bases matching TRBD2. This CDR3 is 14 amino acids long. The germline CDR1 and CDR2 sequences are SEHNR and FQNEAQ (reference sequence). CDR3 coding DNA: TGTGCCAGCATTCGGGCGGGGGACTCCTACGAGCGGTACTTC. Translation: CASIRAGDSYERYF.

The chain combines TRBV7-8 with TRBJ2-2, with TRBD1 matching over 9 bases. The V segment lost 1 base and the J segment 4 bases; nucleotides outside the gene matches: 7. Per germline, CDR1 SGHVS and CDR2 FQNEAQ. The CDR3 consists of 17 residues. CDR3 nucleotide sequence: TGTGCCAGCAGCTTAGATACAGGGGGCCGGAGCACCGGGGAGCTGTTTTTT. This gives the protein CASSLDTGGRSTGELFF.

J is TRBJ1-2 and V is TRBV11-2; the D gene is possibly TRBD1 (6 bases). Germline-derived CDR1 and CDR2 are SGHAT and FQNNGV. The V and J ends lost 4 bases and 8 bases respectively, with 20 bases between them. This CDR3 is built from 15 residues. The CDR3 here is CASSSVRHRVGGYTF. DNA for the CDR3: TGTGCCAGCAGCTCCGTACGTCACAGGGTGGGCGGCTACACCTTC.

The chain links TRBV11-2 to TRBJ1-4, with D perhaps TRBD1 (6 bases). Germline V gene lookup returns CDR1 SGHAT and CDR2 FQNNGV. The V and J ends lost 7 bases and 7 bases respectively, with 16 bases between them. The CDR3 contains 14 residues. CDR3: CASTRGGGGEKLFF. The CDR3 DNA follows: TGTGCCAGCACCAGAGGGGGGGGCGGTGAAAAACTGTTTTTT.

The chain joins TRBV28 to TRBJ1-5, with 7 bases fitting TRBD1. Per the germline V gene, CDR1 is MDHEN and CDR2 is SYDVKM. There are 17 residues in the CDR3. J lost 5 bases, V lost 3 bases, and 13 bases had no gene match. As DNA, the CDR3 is TGTGCCAGCAGTTTTCAAGACGGGACAGCAAAGTATCAGCCCCAGCATTTT. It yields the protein CASSFQDGTAKYQPQHF.

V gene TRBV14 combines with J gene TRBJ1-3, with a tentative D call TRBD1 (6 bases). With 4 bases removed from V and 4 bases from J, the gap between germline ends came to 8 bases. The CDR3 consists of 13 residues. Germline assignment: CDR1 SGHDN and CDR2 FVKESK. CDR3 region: CASSRGQGNTIYF. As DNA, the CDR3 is TGTGCCAGCAGCCGCGGACAGGGAAACACCATATATTTT. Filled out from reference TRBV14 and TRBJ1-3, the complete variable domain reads EAGVTQFPSHSVIEKGQTVTLRCDPISGHDNLYWYRRVMGKEIKFLLHFVKESKQDESGMPNNRFLAERTGGTYSTLKVQPAELEDSGVYFCASSRGQGNTIYFGEGSWLTVV.

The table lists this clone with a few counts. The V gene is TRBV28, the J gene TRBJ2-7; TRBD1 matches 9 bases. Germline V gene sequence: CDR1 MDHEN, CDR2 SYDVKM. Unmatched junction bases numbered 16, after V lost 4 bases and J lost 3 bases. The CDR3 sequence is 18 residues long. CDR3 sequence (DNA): TGTGCCAGCAGTTCAATAAACCCCGGGACAGGGCCGCTCTACGAGCAGTACTTC. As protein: CASSSINPGTGPLYEQYF. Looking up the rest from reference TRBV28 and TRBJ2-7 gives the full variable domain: DVKVTQSSRYLVKRTGEKVFLECVQDMDHENMFWYRQDPGLGLRLIYFSYDVKMKEKGDIPEGYSVSREKKERFSLILESASTNQTSMYLCASSSINPGTGPLYEQYFGPGTRLTVT.

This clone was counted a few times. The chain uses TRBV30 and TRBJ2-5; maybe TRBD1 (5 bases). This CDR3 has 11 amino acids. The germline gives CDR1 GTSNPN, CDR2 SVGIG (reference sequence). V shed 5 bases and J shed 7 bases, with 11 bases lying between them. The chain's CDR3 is CAWGAARTQYF. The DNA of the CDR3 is TGTGCCTGGGGGGCCGCGCGGACCCAGTACTTC. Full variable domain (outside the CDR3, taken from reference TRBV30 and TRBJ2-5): SQTIHQWPATLVQPVGSPLSLECTVEGTSNPNLYWYRQAAGRGLQLLFYSVGIGQISSEVPQNLSASRPQDRQFILSSKKLLLSDSGFYLCAWGAARTQYFGPGTRLLVL.

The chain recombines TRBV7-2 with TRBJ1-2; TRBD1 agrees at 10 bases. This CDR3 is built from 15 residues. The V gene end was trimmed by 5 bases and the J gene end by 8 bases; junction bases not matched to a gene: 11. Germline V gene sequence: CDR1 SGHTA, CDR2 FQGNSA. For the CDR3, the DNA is TGTGCCAGCAGCCTCGGACAGGGGGGCTTACGCGGCTACACCTTC. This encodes CASSLGQGGLRGYTF.

Here the CDR3 DNA reads TGCGCCAGCAGCCCAGACAGGGGTACTGAAGCTTTCTTT. Translating gives CASSPDRGTEAFF. The genes are TRBV4-3 and TRBJ1-1; 8 bases match TRBD1. There are 13 residues in the CDR3. V was pared by 4 bases and J by 5 bases, with 3 bases of the junction left unmatched. Germline lookup yields CDR1 LGHNA and CDR2 YSLEER.

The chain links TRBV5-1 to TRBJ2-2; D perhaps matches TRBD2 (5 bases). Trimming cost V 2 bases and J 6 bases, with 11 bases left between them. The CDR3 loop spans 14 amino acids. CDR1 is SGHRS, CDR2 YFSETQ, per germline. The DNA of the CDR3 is TGCGCCAGCAGCTTTCTCGCGCGGGCCGGGGAGCTGTTTTTT. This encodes CASSFLARAGELFF.

The CDR3 spells CASSPQGPQANYGYTF. The DNA of the CDR3 is TGTGCCAGCTCCCCCCAGGGCCCACAGGCTAACTATGGCTACACCTTC. This rearrangement joins TRBV18 to TRBJ1-2; D perhaps matches TRBD1 (5 bases). The CDR3 consists of 16 residues. Germline V lookup: CDR1 KGHSH, CDR2 LQKENI. Trimming removed 6 bases from V and 0 bases from J, with 17 bases in between.

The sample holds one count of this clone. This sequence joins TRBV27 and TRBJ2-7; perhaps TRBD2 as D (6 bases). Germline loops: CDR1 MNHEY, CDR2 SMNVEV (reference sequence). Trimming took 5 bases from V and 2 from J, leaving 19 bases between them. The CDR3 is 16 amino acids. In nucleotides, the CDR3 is TGTGCCAGCAGTCCGTTGGCGGGGTCAGCCCCCTACGAGCAGTACTTC. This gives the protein CASSPLAGSAPYEQYF.

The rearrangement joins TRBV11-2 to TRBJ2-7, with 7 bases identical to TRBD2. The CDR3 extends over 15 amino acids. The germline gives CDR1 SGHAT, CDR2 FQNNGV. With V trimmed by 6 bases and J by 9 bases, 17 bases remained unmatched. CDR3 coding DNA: TGTGCCAGCAGAAAACCCGGGACTAACCCCCCAGGGCAGTACTTC. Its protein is CASRKPGTNPPGQYF.

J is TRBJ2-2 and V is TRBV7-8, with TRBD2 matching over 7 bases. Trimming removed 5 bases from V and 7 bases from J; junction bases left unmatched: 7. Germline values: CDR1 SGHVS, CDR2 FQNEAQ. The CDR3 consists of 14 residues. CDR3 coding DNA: TGTGCCAGCAGCCTCCGGGAGGCCGGCGGGGAGCTGTTTTTT. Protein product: CASSLREAGGELFF.

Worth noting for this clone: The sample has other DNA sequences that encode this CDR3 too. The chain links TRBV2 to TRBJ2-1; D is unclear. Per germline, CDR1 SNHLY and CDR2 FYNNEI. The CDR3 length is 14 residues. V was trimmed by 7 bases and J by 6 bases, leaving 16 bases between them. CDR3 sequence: CASNGGLVGNEQFF. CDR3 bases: TGTGCCAGCAACGGTGGTCTAGTAGGCAATGAGCAGTTCTTC.

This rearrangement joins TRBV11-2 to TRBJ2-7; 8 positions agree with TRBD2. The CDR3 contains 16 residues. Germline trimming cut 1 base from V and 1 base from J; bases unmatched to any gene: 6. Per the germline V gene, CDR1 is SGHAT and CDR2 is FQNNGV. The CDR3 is CASSLGRSGGSYEQYF. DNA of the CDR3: TGTGCCAGCAGCTTAGGTAGATCGGGGGGGTCCTACGAGCAGTACTTC.

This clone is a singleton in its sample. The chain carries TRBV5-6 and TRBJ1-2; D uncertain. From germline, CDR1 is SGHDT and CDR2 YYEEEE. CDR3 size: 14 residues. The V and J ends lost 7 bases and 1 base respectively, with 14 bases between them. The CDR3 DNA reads TGTGCCAGCGCCCCGGGCGCGGGTAACTATGGCTACACCTTC. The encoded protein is CASAPGAGNYGYTF.

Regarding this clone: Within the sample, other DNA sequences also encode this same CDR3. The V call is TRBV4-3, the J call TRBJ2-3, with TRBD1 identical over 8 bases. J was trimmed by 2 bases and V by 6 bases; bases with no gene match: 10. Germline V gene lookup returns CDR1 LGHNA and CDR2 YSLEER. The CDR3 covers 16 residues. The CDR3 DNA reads TGCGCCAGCAGTAGGACCGGGACAGGTTACACAGATACGCAGTATTTT. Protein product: CASSRTGTGYTDTQYF.

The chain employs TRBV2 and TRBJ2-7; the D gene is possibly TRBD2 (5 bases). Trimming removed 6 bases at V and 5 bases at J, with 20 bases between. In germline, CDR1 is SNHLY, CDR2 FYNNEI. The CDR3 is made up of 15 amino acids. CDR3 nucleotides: TGTGCCAGCAGCGAGCAGGACTTCCTCGGCCACGAGCAGTACTTC. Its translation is CASSEQDFLGHEQYF.

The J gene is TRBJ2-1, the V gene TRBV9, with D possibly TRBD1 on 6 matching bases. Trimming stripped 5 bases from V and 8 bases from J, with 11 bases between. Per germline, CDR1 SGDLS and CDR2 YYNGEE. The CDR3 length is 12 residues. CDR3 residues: CASSPWGHEQFF. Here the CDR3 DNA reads TGTGCCAGCAGTCCTTGGGGGCATGAGCAGTTCTTC.

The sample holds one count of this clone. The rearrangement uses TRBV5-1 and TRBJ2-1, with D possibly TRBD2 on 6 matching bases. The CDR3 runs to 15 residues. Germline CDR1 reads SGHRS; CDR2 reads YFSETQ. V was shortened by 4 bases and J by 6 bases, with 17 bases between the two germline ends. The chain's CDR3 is CASSPGVGASNEQFF. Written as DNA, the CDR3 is TGCGCCAGCAGCCCGGGGGTCGGGGCAAGCAATGAGCAGTTCTTC.